Presented here are 9 T cell receptor beta chains from one specimen sequenced in a study of blood T cell repertoires in COVID-19. Only in-frame clones appear in the TCRdb table, and some are missing; sequencing was by immunoSEQ multiplex PCR. The sample yields some 400,000 clones, approximately 93% seen once. Sequenced input: PBMCs or T cells enriched from blood (not recorded which). These receptors all come from a woman in her 40s who had been exposed to COVID-19.

The chain couples TRBV29-1 to TRBJ2-6; 10 positions match TRBD1. The trim removed 3 bases at V and 1 base at J, leaving 3 bases unmatched. Germline CDR1 is SQVTM and CDR2 is ANQGSEA. CDR3 length equals 16 residues. CDR3 in DNA: TGCAGCGTTGATACGGGACAGGGGTCTGGGGCCAACGTCCTGACTTTC. It is translated as CSVDTGQGSGANVLTF.

This clone was observed once. The chain joins TRBV23-1 to TRBJ2-4; D unclear. TRBV23-1 is marked as an open reading frame, function uncertain. The CDR3 sequence is 13 residues long. V lost 3 bases, J lost 4 bases, and 7 bases lay in between. The DNA of the CDR3 is TGCGCCAGCAGTCACAACAGAAAAAACATTCAGTACTTC. Its translation: CASSHNRKNIQYF.

This chain joins TRBV2 and TRBJ1-6; 11 positions agree with TRBD1. The germline V gene encodes CDR1 SNHLY and CDR2 FYNNEI. CDR3 length equals 15 residues. With V trimmed by 2 bases and J by 9 bases, 3 bases remained unmatched. The CDR3 DNA is TGTGCCAGCAGTGAATGGGACAGGGGGACTTCACCCCTCCACTTT. Protein product: CASSEWDRGTSPLHF.

This clone appeared a single time. V gene TRBV2 combines with J gene TRBJ2-2; tentative D call: TRBD2 (6 bases). CDR3 length: 16 residues. Deletions cut 6 bases from V and 3 bases from J, with 17 bases between. The germline V gene has CDR1 SNHLY and CDR2 FYNNEI. CDR3 protein: CASSALLASHTGELFF. The DNA for the CDR3 is TGTGCCAGCAGCGCCCTACTAGCCTCTCACACCGGGGAGCTGTTTTTT.

The chain links TRBV19 to TRBJ1-2; 9 bases map to TRBD1. Per germline, CDR1 LNHDA and CDR2 SQIVND (reference sequence). Trimming at V came to 7 bases and at J to 4 bases, leaving 10 bases not matched to a gene. The CDR3 is 15 residues long. The CDR3 reads CASTPPPGQGYGYTF. The CDR3 DNA is TGTGCCAGTACCCCCCCTCCGGGACAGGGCTATGGCTACACCTTC.

Only a few counts were recorded for this clone. The chain recombines TRBV19 with TRBJ1-4; 7 bases align to TRBD1. The CDR3 sequence is 16 residues long. The trim removed 4 bases at V and 8 bases at J, leaving 13 bases unmatched. Germline V gene data show CDR1 as LNHDA and CDR2 as SQIVND (reference sequence). The CDR3 is CASSTPLQGTAEKLFF. CDR3 coding DNA: TGTGCCAGTAGTACGCCCTTACAGGGGACCGCCGAAAAACTGTTTTTT.

The chain is built from TRBV4-3 and TRBJ2-2; 14 bases map to TRBD2. The V gene end was trimmed by 4 bases and the J gene end by 5 bases; junction bases not matched to a gene: 6. This CDR3 has 17 residues. The germline V gene has CDR1 LGHNA and CDR2 YSLEER. The CDR3 reads CASSRTGLAGETGELFF. The DNA of the CDR3 is TGCGCCAGCAGCCGAACGGGACTAGCGGGAGAAACCGGGGAGCTGTTTTTT.

The chain couples TRBV2 to TRBJ2-5, with TRBD2 identical over 13 bases. CDR3 length: 16 amino acids. Germline values: CDR1 SNHLY, CDR2 FYNNEI. Trimming removed 5 bases from V and 7 bases from J; junction bases left unmatched: 10. The chain's CDR3 is CASSQTSGRASGTQYF. The CDR3 region has the DNA TGTGCCAGCAGTCAAACTAGCGGGAGGGCCTCAGGGACCCAGTACTTC.

This clone occurred once. The chain employs TRBV19 and TRBJ2-1; D unclear. Looked up from germline, CDR1 is LNHDA and CDR2 is SQIVND (reference sequence). Trimming took off 3 bases at V and 8 bases at J, with 35 bases between the two ends. CDR3 length equals 21 residues. CDR3 DNA sequence: TGTGCCAGTAGTATTGGCTTGAGACGATCCGTCGAGGCTAGTAGTTTTGATGAGCAGTTCTTC. Amino acid sequence: CASSIGLRRSVEASSFDEQFF.